This T cell receptor (beta chain) is drawn from a study of blood T cell repertoires in COVID-19. In the original analysis: Estimates of nucleated cell counts were drawn from the amplification of reference gene primers. Assay: immunoSEQ multiplex PCR; the TCRdb copy retains only in-frame clones and omits some. That table furnishes V, J and clone size, whereas the DNA furnished D and trimming. Found here are 200,000 to 300,000 clones, roughly 80% of them singletons; the top ten hold around an eighth. The CDR3 covers 15 residues. The V gene's germline CDR1 is SGHRS and CDR2 YFSETQ. V dropped 3 bases and J dropped 4; count of bases not matched to a gene: 7.

This receptor was taken from a woman aged 55-75 years with active or convalescent COVID-19. The specimen was peripheral blood. V usage is TRBV5-1 and J usage is TRBJ2-3; TRBD1 agrees at 8 bases. CDR3 loop: CASSSGQAPADTQYF. The CDR3 DNA reads TGCGCCAGCAGCTCGGGACAGGCCCCCGCAGATACGCAGTATTTT.